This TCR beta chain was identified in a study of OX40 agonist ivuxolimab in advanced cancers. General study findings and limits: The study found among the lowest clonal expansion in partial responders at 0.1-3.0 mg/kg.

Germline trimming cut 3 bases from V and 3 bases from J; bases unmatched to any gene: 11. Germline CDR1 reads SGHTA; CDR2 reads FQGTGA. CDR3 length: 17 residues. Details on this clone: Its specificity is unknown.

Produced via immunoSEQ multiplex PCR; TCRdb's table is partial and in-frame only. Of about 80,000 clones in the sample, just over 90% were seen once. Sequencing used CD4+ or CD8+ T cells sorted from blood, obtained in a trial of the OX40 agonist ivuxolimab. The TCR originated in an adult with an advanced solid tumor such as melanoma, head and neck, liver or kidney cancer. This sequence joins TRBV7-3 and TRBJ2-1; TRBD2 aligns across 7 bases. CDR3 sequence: CASSFKSAGEDYNEQFF. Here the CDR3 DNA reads TGTGCCAGCAGCTTCAAAAGTGCGGGGGAGGACTACAATGAGCAGTTCTTC.